This TCR beta chain derives from a study of T cell clones after liver transplantation. Study-wide context: Post-transplant blood was tracked for graft-donor-reactive T cell clones identified in a pre-transplant mixed lymphocyte reaction. Three of eight recipients were HCV-positive; others had non-autoimmune, non-viral indications. Graft-donor-reactive sequences were compared with third-party-reactive TCRbeta sequences from pre-transplant mixed lymphocyte reactions. Findings and caveats of the study: Post-transplant time points were not standardized, so conclusions are preliminary.

As concerns this clone: Its target is not known.

Data came from immunoSEQ multiplex PCR; TCRdb stores just in-frame clones and leaves some out. Of about 99,000 clones listed, around 80% were seen once; the top ten hold approximately 3%. Germline V gene lookup returns CDR1 LNHDA and CDR2 SQIVND (reference sequence). V was clipped by 7 bases and J by 4 bases, with 19 bases between them. There are 15 residues in the CDR3. The sequence came from a human patient who received a liver transplant. A subset of T cells may come from the graft donor. The sequencing here drew on CD4+ T cells from blood, taken approximately 50 months after liver transplant. V and J are TRBV19 and TRBJ1-2; D is perhaps TRBD1 (5 bases). The CDR3 is CASTVQGLTFYGYTF. In nucleotides, the CDR3 is TGTGCCAGTACAGTGCAGGGTTTAACTTTCTATGGCTACACCTTC.